The 24 T cell receptor beta chains below were found in one sample sequenced in a study of chemoradiotherapy in HPV16-positive cancers. The assay was immunoSEQ multiplex PCR, and TCRdb's table has in-frame clones only and misses some. The repertoire holds fewer than 2,500 clones, around 64% seen once, with roughly 27% in the top ten. Sequenced here: tumor tissue, sampled from a patient who underwent chemoradiotherapy. Every receptor here comes from a human donor with HPV-associated anogenital cancer.

This chain links TRBV4-3 with TRBJ1-2; the D gene is possibly TRBD1 (6 bases). The ends were cut back, 0 bases at V and 2 bases at J, with 10 bases in the middle. Looked up from germline, CDR1 is LGHNA and CDR2 is YSLEER. This CDR3 comprises 15 residues. The chain's CDR3 is CASSQDLQGNYGYTF. CDR3 nucleotides: TGCGCCAGCAGCCAAGATCTACAGGGAAACTATGGCTACACCTTC.

V and J are TRBV10-1 and TRBJ1-2, with D maybe TRBD1 (5 bases). V was clipped by 5 bases and J by 7 bases, with 23 bases between them. Germline lookup yields CDR1 WNHNN and CDR2 SYGVQD (reference sequence). The CDR3 extends over 16 amino acids. CDR3 bases: TGCGCCAGCAGTCCAGGTGGACACAACGGCCTCCGTGGCTACACCTTC. Its translation: CASSPGGHNGLRGYTF.

This clone has only one observation. This chain uses TRBV15 with TRBJ1-6, with D tentatively TRBD1 (6 bases). Trimming removed 3 bases at V and 5 bases at J, with 11 bases between. The CDR3 extends over 15 amino acids. Germline values: CDR1 LNHNV, CDR2 YYDKDF (reference sequence). CDR3 DNA: TGTGCCACCAGCAGGGACAGCGGCCATAATTCACCCCTCCACTTT. Translating gives CATSRDSGHNSPLHF.

This chain uses TRBV11-2 with TRBJ2-7; D ambiguous. V lost 4 bases to trimming and J lost 6 bases, with 13 bases between them. Germline loops: CDR1 SGHAT, CDR2 FQNNGV. This CDR3 spans 13 amino acids. The CDR3 DNA follows: TGTGCCAGCAGCTACTGGGCAAGGAGCGAGCAGTACGTC. Translation gives CASSYWARSEQYV.

This clone was detected a few times. V usage is TRBV6-5 and J usage is TRBJ2-3; TRBD2 agrees at 8 bases. The germline CDR1 and CDR2 sequences are MNHEY and SVGAGI. This CDR3 contains 16 residues. With 2 bases clipped from V and 1 base from J, the junction kept 5 bases outside the gene matches. The CDR3 DNA sequence: TGTGCCAGCAGTTACAGGGGAGCGGGAGGCACAGATACGCAGTATTTT. This gives the protein CASSYRGAGGTDTQYF.

The rearrangement uses TRBV5-1 and TRBJ1-2; D gene uncertain. The CDR3 sequence is 11 residues long. The V gene lost 3 bases and the J gene lost 8 bases, with 8 bases spanning the gap. Germline CDR1 reads SGHRS; CDR2 reads YFSETQ. This CDR3 is CASSSMGGYTF. CDR3 DNA sequence: TGCGCCAGCAGCTCCATGGGGGGCTACACCTTC. Full variable domain (outside the CDR3, taken from reference TRBV5-1 and TRBJ1-2): KAGVTQTPRYLIKTRGQQVTLSCSPISGHRSVSWYQQTPGQGLQFLFEYFSETQRNKGNFPGRFSGRQFSNSRSEMNVSTLELGDSALYLCASSSMGGYTFGSGTRLTVV.

CDR3 DNA: TGTGCCAGCAGCTTAGGCCTCGGGGGGCGGTATAGCAATCAGCCCCAGCATTTT. The encoded protein is CASSLGLGGRYSNQPQHF. The V call is TRBV7-6, the J call TRBJ1-5; a weak D match, TRBD1 (6 bases). Germline assignment: CDR1 SGHVS and CDR2 FNYEAQ. The CDR3 extends over 18 amino acids. V was trimmed by 1 base and J by 0 bases, leaving 16 bases between them.

Sample share makes this clone medium-sized. The chain has TRBV6-6 and TRBJ2-1; TRBD2 aligns across 12 bases. CDR3 length: 15 amino acids. The germline V gene has CDR1 MNHNY and CDR2 SVGAGI (reference sequence). V shed 5 bases, J shed 7 bases, and the junction held 6 bases outside the gene matches. The CDR3: CASSPTSGGMNEQFF. DNA for the CDR3: TGTGCCAGCAGTCCGACTAGCGGGGGTATGAATGAGCAGTTCTTC.

About this clone: Other DNA sequences within the sample encode an identical CDR3. The CDR3 DNA reads as TGTGCCTGGAGTGTATTGGGCTTGAACTCACCCCTCCACTTT. It codes for CAWSVLGLNSPLHF. The V call is TRBV30, the J call TRBJ1-6; D call uncertain. The V gene's germline CDR1 is GTSNPN and CDR2 SVGIG (reference sequence). The CDR3 length is 14 residues. Trimming removed 0 bases at V and 10 bases at J, with 13 bases between.

The CDR3 loop is CATSRVKEGLFF. For the CDR3, the DNA is TGTGCCACCAGCAGGGTCAAAGAGGGCCTGTTCTTC. This sequence joins TRBV15 and TRBJ2-1; tentative D call: TRBD2 (5 bases). Trimming cost V 3 bases and J 15 bases, with 15 bases left between them. Looked up from germline, CDR1 is LNHNV and CDR2 is YYDKDF (reference sequence). The CDR3 extends over 12 amino acids.

This chain links TRBV19 with TRBJ1-5; D is uncertain. The CDR3 is 15 amino acids. Trimming removed 0 bases at V and 4 bases at J, with 10 bases between. CDR1 is LNHDA, CDR2 SQIVND, per germline (reference sequence). CDR3 amino acids: CASSIEAGRNQPQHF. For the CDR3, the DNA is TGTGCCAGTAGTATAGAAGCCGGGCGAAATCAGCCCCAGCATTTT.

The V call is TRBV7-8, the J call TRBJ2-2, with TRBD1 identical over 9 bases. This CDR3 region has 16 residues. Germline V gene data show CDR1 as SGHVS and CDR2 as FQNEAQ. Trimming took 4 bases from V and 3 from J; bases not matched to a gene: 6. For the CDR3, the DNA is TGTGCCAGCAGCTGGAGACAGGGGGGAGACACCGGGGAGCTGTTTTTT. This codes for CASSWRQGGDTGELFF.

This chain uses TRBV5-4 with TRBJ2-6; D tentatively reads TRBD1 or TRBD2 (5 bases each). Germline assignment: CDR1 SGHNT and CDR2 YYREEE (reference sequence). The CDR3 has 14 amino acids. Trimming removed 2 bases at V and 4 bases at J, with 7 bases between. CDR3 protein: CASSFRDGANVLTF. DNA of the CDR3: TGTGCCAGCAGCTTCAGGGACGGGGCCAACGTCCTGACTTTC.

This clone has only a few counts. This chain joins TRBV6-5 and TRBJ1-1, with a weak D call TRBD1 (6 bases). The germline V and J ends were trimmed by 5 bases and 4 bases, with 11 bases remaining between them. CDR1 MNHEY and CDR2 SVGAGI come from the germline V gene. The CDR3 loop spans 13 amino acids. For the CDR3, the DNA is TGTGCCAGCAGTCCGACAGGTCTCACTGAAGCTTTCTTT. Translating gives CASSPTGLTEAFF.

The chain links TRBV4-3 to TRBJ1-1; possible D gene TRBD1, 6 bases. This CDR3 spans 16 amino acids. Trimming stripped 3 bases from V and 4 bases from J, with 18 bases between. Germline V lookup: CDR1 LGHNA, CDR2 YSLEER. The CDR3 DNA sequence: TGCGCCAGCAGCCATGATTGGGGGGGGCAGAGCACTGAAGCTTTCTTT. It yields the protein CASSHDWGGQSTEAFF.

V and J are TRBV30 and TRBJ2-2; D not certain. Germline V gene data show CDR1 as GTSNPN and CDR2 as SVGIG (reference sequence). The CDR3 is 16 residues long. Trimming took off 1 base at V and 1 base at J, with 13 bases between the two ends. The CDR3 DNA reads TGTGCCTGGAGTGGAGGAAGGGTAATGAACACCGGGGAGCTGTTTTTT. Protein product: CAWSGGRVMNTGELFF.

The chain is built from TRBV6-5 and TRBJ1-1; 10 nucleotides match TRBD1. The V gene's germline CDR1 is MNHEY and CDR2 SVGAGI. Trimming removed 7 bases from V and 4 bases from J; junction bases left unmatched: 3. The CDR3 runs 13 residues. The CDR3 reads CASKRQGATEAFF. CDR3 DNA sequence: TGTGCCAGCAAAAGACAGGGGGCCACTGAAGCTTTCTTT.

The chain carries TRBV7-8 and TRBJ2-2, with 11 nucleotides matching TRBD2. V lost 5 bases, J lost 5 bases, and 13 bases stayed unmatched. The CDR3 is 18 residues long. In germline, CDR1 is SGHVS, CDR2 FQNEAQ. CDR3 region: CASSPLILAGVKTGELFF. As DNA, the CDR3 is TGTGCCAGCAGCCCCTTAATACTAGCGGGAGTTAAAACCGGGGAGCTGTTTTTT.

This chain links TRBV21-1 with TRBJ1-5; the D call of TRBD1 is as the table states it, not checked on the DNA. TRBV21-1 is termed a pseudogene. The CDR3 runs to 20 residues. For the CDR3, the DNA is TGTGCCAGCAGCAAGGCCGGAGTCACAAGGACAGGGGCTACCAATCAGCCCCAGCATTTT. Translation: CASSKAGVTRTGATNQPQHF.

The chain recombines TRBV27 with TRBJ2-3, with 12 bases lining up with TRBD2. Germline V gives CDR1 MNHEY, CDR2 SMNVEV (reference sequence). The ends lost 3 bases at V and 6 bases at J; junction bases unmatched: 4. There are 15 residues in the CDR3. The CDR3 sequence is CASSLTSGGSDTQYF. The CDR3, as DNA: TGTGCCAGCAGTTTGACTAGCGGGGGATCGGATACGCAGTATTTT.

This rearrangement joins TRBV7-9 to TRBJ2-1, with 9 bases aligning to TRBD1. The CDR3 consists of 15 residues. CDR1 and CDR2 from the germline V gene are SEHNR and FQNEAQ (reference sequence). Losses at the gene ends were 5 bases for V and 2 bases for J; bases not matched to a gene: 4. The CDR3 reads CASSLQGAAYNEQFF. In DNA form, the CDR3 reads TGTGCCAGCAGCCTACAGGGGGCCGCCTACAATGAGCAGTTCTTC.

This clone came up a few times. This rearrangement joins TRBV19 to TRBJ1-5; a possible D gene is TRBD1 (5 bases). V lost 4 bases, J lost 5 bases, and 9 bases lay in between. The CDR3 contains 13 residues. Germline V CDR1 and CDR2: LNHDA, SQIVND (reference sequence). CDR3 coding DNA: TGTGCCAGTAGTACGCAGGGTCATCAGCCCCAGCATTTT. It translates to CASSTQGHQPQHF.

The chain employs TRBV7-8 and TRBJ1-1; D may be TRBD1 (5 bases). V shed 3 bases and J shed 0 bases, with 14 bases lying between them. Germline CDR1 SGHVS, CDR2 FQNEAQ. CDR3 size: 16 residues. As DNA, the CDR3 is TGTGCCAGCAGCTTCGGGACGGGACTGGTGAACACTGAAGCTTTCTTT. Encoded protein: CASSFGTGLVNTEAFF.

The chain combines TRBV18 with TRBJ1-2, with 7 bases aligning to TRBD1. V was pared by 3 bases and J by 0 bases, with 4 bases of the junction left unmatched. CDR1 KGHSH and CDR2 LQKENI come from the germline V gene. This CDR3 spans 15 amino acids. CDR3 loop: CASSPTGKTNYGYTF. The CDR3 region has the DNA TGTGCCAGCTCACCGACAGGGAAAACTAACTATGGCTACACCTTC.